These 11 T cell receptor beta chains were sequenced from one sample in a study of early stage breast cancer tumors. Assay used: immunoSEQ multiplex PCR; TCRdb lists only in-frame clones, some missing. Among 25,000 to 35,000 clones listed, around 67% were seen once. Sequences were obtained from blood. The receptor source for this set is a middle-aged person with breast cancer.

V usage is TRBV10-2 and J usage is TRBJ2-7; tentatively, D is TRBD1 (6 bases). The V end lost 3 bases, the J end lost 3 bases, and 6 bases lay between the germline ends. From germline, CDR1 is WSHSY and CDR2 SAAADI. CDR3 length: 12 amino acids. The CDR3 DNA is TGCGCCAGCAGTGAAGGGGGCTACGAGCAGTACTTC. Translation: CASSEGGYEQYF.

This chain uses TRBV6-5 with TRBJ1-1; D unresolved. The CDR3 totals 14 residues. V was cut by 2 bases and J by 0 bases, with 7 bases left in between. Germline loops: CDR1 MNHEY, CDR2 SVGAGI. CDR3 protein: CASSYLRVNTEAFF. The CDR3 region has the DNA TGTGCCAGCAGTTACCTTCGGGTGAACACTGAAGCTTTCTTT.

The V and J genes are TRBV20-1 and TRBJ2-3, with D unresolved. This CDR3 comprises 11 residues. Per germline, CDR1 DFQATT and CDR2 SNEGSKA (reference sequence). Trimming took 6 bases from V and 1 from J, leaving 5 bases between them. The CDR3 DNA reads as TGCAGTGCCGCGGGCACAGATACGCAGTATTTT. It is translated as CSAAGTDTQYF.

The gene calls are TRBV4-2 and TRBJ1-4; TRBD1 agrees at 11 bases. This CDR3 comprises 16 residues. CDR1 LGHNA and CDR2 YNFKEQ come from the germline V gene. V dropped 0 bases and J dropped 5; count of bases not matched to a gene: 2. The CDR3 coding sequence is TGTGCCAGCAGCCAAGATCGGGACAGGGGGAATGAAAAACTGTTTTTT. This encodes CASSQDRDRGNEKLFF.

The count of this clone is one. V and J are TRBV18 and TRBJ2-2; D is perhaps TRBD2 (6 bases). V gave up 2 bases and J gave up 4 bases, with 20 bases separating them. The CDR3 spans 18 residues. Germline V gene lookup returns CDR1 KGHSH and CDR2 LQKENI. CDR3 in amino acids: CASSPGFGSIGGTGELFF. In nucleotides, the CDR3 is TGTGCCAGCTCACCAGGGTTTGGTTCCATCGGGGGCACCGGGGAGCTGTTTTTT.

V gene TRBV7-9 combines with J gene TRBJ2-5, with D possibly TRBD2 on 6 matching bases. CDR1 and CDR2 from the germline V gene are SEHNR and FQNEAQ (reference sequence). CDR3 length: 13 residues. The V and J ends lost 3 bases and 4 bases respectively, with 9 bases between them. The CDR3 reads CASSFGSTETQYF. The CDR3 region has the DNA TGTGCCAGCAGCTTCGGGAGTACAGAGACCCAGTACTTC.

The rearrangement joins TRBV7-9 to TRBJ2-7; D not resolved. This CDR3 has 13 residues. The V gene lost 1 base and the J gene lost 3 bases, with 7 bases spanning the gap. Germline V gene lookup returns CDR1 SEHNR and CDR2 FQNEAQ (reference sequence). The CDR3 reads CASSLVNSYEQYF. The CDR3 nucleotides are TGTGCCAGCAGCTTAGTAAACAGCTACGAGCAGTACTTC. Supplemented by reference TRBV7-9 and TRBJ2-7, the full variable domain reads DTGVSQNPRHKITKRGQNVTFRCDPISEHNRLYWYRQTLGQGPEFLTYFQNEAQLEKSRLLSDRFSAERPKGSFSTLEIQRTEQGDSAMYLCASSLVNSYEQYFGPGTRLTVT.

V is TRBV4-2 and J is TRBJ2-1; 9 positions match TRBD2. Germline V CDR1 and CDR2: LGHNA, YNFKEQ. This CDR3 has 18 residues. Unmatched junction bases numbered 15, after V lost 5 bases and J lost 4 bases. The CDR3 region has the DNA TGTGCCAGCAGCTTGCGCCCCCGACTAGCGGACATATACAATGAGCAGTTCTTC. It is translated as CASSLRPRLADIYNEQFF.

V and J are TRBV21-1 and TRBJ2-7; the table's D call TRBD2 went unverified against the DNA. TRBV21-1 represents a pseudogene. The CDR3 runs to 15 residues. The chain's CDR3 is CASSKVASPHYEQYF. CDR3 bases: TGTGCCAGCAGCAAAGTGGCTAGCCCTCACTACGAGCAGTACTTC.

This sequence joins TRBV25-1 and TRBJ1-1; D not resolved. The CDR3 loop spans 13 amino acids. Germline assignment: CDR1 MGHDK and CDR2 SYGVNS. Trimming removed 0 bases from V and 3 bases from J, with 5 bases in between. For the CDR3, the DNA is TGTGCCAGCAGTGAATATGGGGACACTGAAGCTTTCTTT. Translating gives CASSEYGDTEAFF.

This clone was observed a handful of times. One end of the junction varies from germline; a read error may be responsible. This chain links TRBV4-1 with TRBJ2-4; 8 bases are shared with TRBD1. The germline V gene has CDR1 MGHRA and CDR2 YSYEKL. The CDR3 length is 15 residues. The CDR3 nucleotides are TGCGCCAGCAGCAAAGAAGGACAGGGAAGAAACATTCAGTACTTC. This translates into CASSKEGQGRNIQYF.